This entry lists 3 T cell receptor beta chains sequenced from one sample in a study of long-term antiretroviral therapy in people with HIV. The assay, immunoSEQ v3.0, was run at survey level. The method was immunoSEQ multiplex PCR; TCRdb's version includes in-frame clones alone and lacks a portion of them. The sample includes 20,000 to 25,000 clones, under 90% of them seen just once. The material sequenced was unsorted PBMCs, taken roughly 2.3 years after starting antiretroviral therapy. The receptor source for this set is a man aged 40-49 years with HIV.

The chain's CDR3 is CASSYGLAGTDTQYF. CDR3 sequence (DNA): TGTGCCAGCAGTTATGGACTAGCAGGCACAGATACGCAGTATTTT. The chain carries TRBV6-6 and TRBJ2-3; 8 nucleotides match TRBD2. J gave up 1 base and V 3 bases, and 3 bases lay outside the gene matches. The CDR3 totals 15 residues. Germline lookup yields CDR1 MNHNY and CDR2 SVGAGI (reference sequence).

The sample holds a few counts of this clone. The chain carries TRBV7-9 and TRBJ2-3; the D is unclear. Germline V gene sequence: CDR1 SEHNR, CDR2 FQNEAQ (reference sequence). This CDR3 region has 15 residues. The V end lost 4 bases, the J end lost 1 base, and 12 bases lay between the germline ends. The CDR3 DNA reads TGTGCCAGCAGCTCCCCAGGAAGGGGCACAGATACGCAGTATTTT. This codes for CASSSPGRGTDTQYF.

This clone was observed a handful of times. The V gene is TRBV6-6, the J gene TRBJ1-5; D ambiguous. Germline CDR1 is MNHNY and CDR2 is SVGAGI (reference sequence). V dropped 5 bases and J dropped 2 bases, with 10 bases sitting between them. The CDR3 runs 14 residues. The CDR3 DNA reads TGTGCCAGCAGTGCCCATGGGGGCAATCAGCCCCAGCATTTT. Protein sequence: CASSAHGGNQPQHF.